This TCR beta chain was found in a study of blood T cell repertoires in COVID-19. Study-level background: Sites in the United States, Italy and Spain provided acute and convalescent COVID-19 samples. The cDNA or gDNA used as material had been derived from T cells, B-cell-depleted T cells, or PBMCs.

This clone was counted a few times. In the original processing: Cell counts per sample came from amplifying reference gene primers. Only in-frame clones appear in the TCRdb table, and some are missing; sequencing was by immunoSEQ multiplex PCR. V, J and clone size were drawn from that table, and D and trimming were deduced from the DNA. The table has tens of thousands of clones, 75% to 90% seen once; the top ten hold 1% to 1.5%. Specimen: peripheral blood. The sequence was obtained from a man aged 55-75 years with acute or convalescent COVID-19.

CDR3 protein: CASSHFGTEIGGYTF. DNA of the CDR3: TGTGCCAGCAGCCACTTTGGGACAGAGATCGGTGGCTACACCTTC. The genes are TRBV3-1 (or the pseudogene TRBV3-2) and TRBJ1-2; 7 bases agree with TRBD1. CDR1 and CDR2 from the germline V gene are LGHDT and YNNKEL (reference sequence). CDR3 length: 15 residues. V lost 3 bases, J lost 7 bases, and 11 bases stayed unmatched.